Following are 2 T cell receptor beta chains from one sample sequenced in a study of cytomegalovirus exposure and HLA in healthy donors. It was with 60 Vbeta and 13 Jbeta primers that the PCR ran. Generated by immunoSEQ multiplex PCR, the TCRdb table keeps only in-frame clones and is missing some. Among hundreds of thousands of clones, about 87% were seen once, and the ten largest hold around 2.1%. Source material: PBMCs. These receptors all come from a young woman in good health and CMV-seronegative.

This clone was seen more than once but under ten times. CDR3 bases: TGCGCCAGCAGCTCTCGGGGGAATAGAGGGGATGAGCAGTTCTTC. This sequence encodes CASSSRGNRGDEQFF. The chain is built from TRBV5-1 and TRBJ2-1; the D gene is possibly TRBD2 (6 bases). CDR3 size: 15 residues. CDR1 is SGHRS, CDR2 YFSETQ, per germline. V lost 3 bases and J lost 8, with 18 bases in between.

Of note for this clone: The same CDR3 is also encoded by other DNA sequences in this sample. This rearrangement joins TRBV7-9 to TRBJ2-7, with a tentative D call TRBD1 (6 bases). Between the trimmed V and J ends, which lost 4 bases and 4 bases, there was a span of 8 bases. Germline-derived CDR1 and CDR2 are SEHNR and FQNEAQ (reference sequence). This CDR3 spans 12 amino acids. This CDR3 is CASSSQGYEQYF. The CDR3 region has the DNA TGTGCCAGCAGCTCTCAGGGGTACGAGCAGTACTTC.